This T cell receptor beta chain came from a study of regulatory T cells in long-lasting Graves disease. Study results and limitations: There were preferences for TRBV28, TRBJ1-2 and TRBJ2-5 in persistent disease.

Germline-derived CDR1 and CDR2 are MNHNS and SASEGT. The CDR3 has 19 residues. V lost 10 bases and J lost 5; bases outside the gene matches: 23. With iRepertoire HTBI primers and Arm-PCR of CDR3 regions, TCR beta libraries were built. TCRdb recomputed calls from the multiplex PCR reads with MiXCR, one row per CDR3 protein. Of about 220,000 distinct CDR3 sequences in the sample, 15% to 20% were seen once. Documented time point: newly diagnosed GD, antithyroid drugs for less than 3 months. RNA from PBMCs was the source of the TCR library. Concerning this clonotype itself: Its antigen is as yet unknown.

These data also formed part of another study, on T cells in Graves' hyperthyroidism and ophthalmopathy.

This sample comprised peripheral blood mononuclear cells (PBMCs), obtained at new diagnosis, from a patient treated with antithyroid drugs. This TCR derives from a woman younger than 45 with Graves disease. V and J are TRBV6-1 and TRBJ1-4, with TRBD1 identical over 9 bases. CDR3 DNA sequence: TGTGCCACACAATCTAATCTACCGGGACAGGGTGGGACCAATGAAAAACTGTTTTTT. Encoded protein: CATQSNLPGQGGTNEKLFF.